The 21 T cell receptor beta chains below come from one sample, sequenced in a study of cytomegalovirus exposure and HLA in healthy donors. 60 Vbeta and 13 Jbeta primers were used in PCR. The assay was immunoSEQ multiplex PCR, and TCRdb's table has in-frame clones only and misses some. The table records 80,000 to 95,000 clones, 81% of them present only once. Material for sequencing was PBMCs. These receptors all come from a woman in her twenties or thirties in good health and CMV-seronegative.

This chain joins TRBV11-2 and TRBJ2-7, with D perhaps TRBD1 (6 bases). Germline CDR1 and CDR2: SGHAT and FQNNGV. The ends were cut back, 0 bases at V and 3 bases at J, with 9 bases in the middle. The CDR3 sequence is 14 residues long. The CDR3 region has the DNA TGTGCCAGCAGCTTAGATTGGGACAACTACGAGCAGTACTTC. The encoded protein is CASSLDWDNYEQYF. Full variable domain (remainder filled in from reference TRBV11-2 and TRBJ2-7): EAGVAQSPRYKIIEKRQSVAFWCNPISGHATLYWYQQILGQGPKLLIQFQNNGVVDDSQLPKDRFSAERLKGVDSTLKIQPAKLEDSAVYLCASSLDWDNYEQYFGPGTRLTVT.

The J gene is TRBJ1-2, the V gene TRBV5-6, with D tentatively TRBD1 (5 bases). Trimming shortened V by 4 bases and J by 6 bases, and 10 bases separated the two germline ends. Germline V gene data show CDR1 as SGHDT and CDR2 as YYEEEE. The CDR3 contains 12 residues. Here the CDR3 DNA reads TGTGCCAGCAGCCGCGGGGGTGATGGCTACACCTTC. Residues: CASSRGGDGYTF.

This chain connects TRBV28 to TRBJ1-3, with TRBD1 identical over 7 bases. After removal of 8 bases from V and 0 bases from J, the junction contained 16 bases not matched to a gene. The CDR3 has 18 residues. Per germline, CDR1 MDHEN and CDR2 SYDVKM. The CDR3 DNA reads TGTGCCAGCGGCCTCCTACAGACAGGGCACAACTCTGGAAACACCATATATTTT. It specifies CASGLLQTGHNSGNTIYF.

The J gene is TRBJ2-5, the V gene TRBV28; TRBD1 agrees at 9 bases. Germline V lookup: CDR1 MDHEN, CDR2 SYDVKM. With V trimmed by 3 bases and J by 5 bases, 10 bases remained unmatched. This CDR3 spans 16 amino acids. The CDR3 region has the DNA TGTGCCAGCAGTTTGTGGGGACAGGGAATGGGGGAGACCCAGTACTTC. This gives the protein CASSLWGQGMGETQYF.

The table lists this clone with a few counts. The chain has TRBV5-6 and TRBJ1-1; 12 nucleotides line up with TRBD1. Trimming removed 5 bases from V and 1 base from J; junction bases left unmatched: 6. Germline V lookup: CDR1 SGHDT, CDR2 YYEEEE. The length of the CDR3 is 16 residues. DNA of the CDR3: TGTGCCAGCAGGGGACCGGGACAGGGGGCGAACACTGAAGCTTTCTTT. Translated: CASRGPGQGANTEAFF.

V and J are TRBV28 and TRBJ2-6; D is undetermined. V was trimmed by 0 bases and J by 0 bases, leaving 9 bases between them. In germline, CDR1 is MDHEN, CDR2 SYDVKM. The CDR3 loop spans 17 amino acids. The DNA for the CDR3 is TGTGCCAGCAGTTTATGGGGCCTGTCCTCTGGGGCCAACGTCCTGACTTTC. Amino acids: CASSLWGLSSGANVLTF.

This clone was seen more than once but under ten times. V gene TRBV14 combines with J gene TRBJ2-1, with unresolved D. The V gene lost 4 bases and the J gene lost 0 bases, with 7 bases spanning the gap. Germline loops: CDR1 SGHDN, CDR2 FVKESK. The length of the CDR3 is 14 residues. CDR3 bases: TGTGCCAGCAGCCGACTCCTCTCCTACAATGAGCAGTTCTTC. This translates into CASSRLLSYNEQFF.

J is TRBJ1-1 and V is TRBV6-5; D remains unclear. There are 13 residues in the CDR3. CDR1 MNHEY and CDR2 SVGAGI come from the germline V gene. Deletions cut 2 bases from V and 8 bases from J, with 12 bases between. CDR3 nucleotides: TGTGCCAGCAGTTACACCGATGGCCCCGAAGCTTTCTTT. It yields the protein CASSYTDGPEAFF.

The gene calls are TRBV19 and TRBJ1-5, with 10 bases identical to TRBD1. The CDR3 extends over 15 amino acids. CDR1 and CDR2 from the germline V gene are LNHDA and SQIVND (reference sequence). The V segment lost 5 bases and the J segment 5 bases; nucleotides outside the gene matches: 6. This chain's CDR3 is CASSPGTGVYQPQHF. In DNA, the CDR3 is TGTGCCAGTAGTCCAGGGACAGGGGTTTATCAGCCCCAGCATTTT.

The genes are TRBV5-1 and TRBJ2-5; 13 nucleotides align to TRBD2. Germline CDR1 reads SGHRS; CDR2 reads YFSETQ. The V gene end was trimmed by 5 bases and the J gene end by 0 bases; junction bases not matched to a gene: 10. The CDR3 spans 18 residues. The chain's CDR3 is CASSRTSGRGGYQETQYF. CDR3 nucleotides: TGCGCCAGCAGTCGGACTAGCGGGAGAGGGGGGTACCAAGAGACCCAGTACTTC.

The gene calls are TRBV4-3 and TRBJ2-4, with 7 bases matching TRBD1. Germline V gives CDR1 LGHNA, CDR2 YSLEER. Unmatched junction bases numbered 13, after V lost 3 bases and J lost 2 bases. The CDR3 covers 18 residues. The CDR3 region has the DNA TGCGCCAGCAGCCACCGCCGGACAGGCGGGTGGACCAAAAACATTCAGTACTTC. Its protein is CASSHRRTGGWTKNIQYF.

V gene TRBV5-4 combines with J gene TRBJ2-2; 10 bases are a match to TRBD2. With V trimmed by 3 bases and J by 6 bases, 11 bases remained unmatched. The CDR3 is 17 amino acids. The germline gives CDR1 SGHNT, CDR2 YYREEE (reference sequence). The CDR3 sequence: CASSSGGTSEVPGELFF. DNA for the CDR3: TGTGCCAGCAGCTCCGGGGGGACTAGCGAGGTCCCCGGGGAGCTGTTTTTT.

The J gene is TRBJ2-2, the V gene TRBV5-1, with 13 positions matching TRBD2. CDR1 SGHRS and CDR2 YFSETQ come from the germline V gene. The CDR3 extends over 17 amino acids. V was pared by 4 bases and J by 5 bases, with 8 bases of the junction left unmatched. For the CDR3, the DNA is TGCGCCAGCAGCCCCGGACTAGCGGGAGTAGGTACCGGGGAGCTGTTTTTT. Protein: CASSPGLAGVGTGELFF.

CDR3 region: CASSSLRGGRNSPLHF. In nucleotides, the CDR3 is TGTGCCAGCAGCTCACTCAGGGGTGGAAGGAACTCACCCCTCCACTTT. The chain couples TRBV7-2 to TRBJ1-6, with D possibly TRBD1 on 6 matching bases. The CDR3 has 16 residues. Germline CDR1 reads SGHTA; CDR2 reads FQGNSA. Trimming removed 4 bases at V and 10 bases at J, with 20 bases between.

V gene TRBV5-4 combines with J gene TRBJ1-4, with 7 positions matching TRBD1. This CDR3 comprises 13 residues. CDR1 and CDR2 (germline): SGHNT, YYREEE (reference sequence). V trimming: 2 bases; J trimming: 10 bases; junction bases outside the gene matches: 5. In DNA form, the CDR3 reads TGTGCCAGCAGCTTTCGACAGGGCGCAAAACTGTTTTTT. Protein sequence: CASSFRQGAKLFF. The whole variable domain, remainder taken from reference TRBV5-4 and TRBJ1-4, is ETGVTQSPTHLIKTRGQQVTLRCSSQSGHNTVSWYQQALGQGPQFIFQYYREEENGRGNFPPRFSGLQFPNYSSELNVNALELDDSALYLCASSFRQGAKLFFGSGTQLSVL.

This clone was detected a few times. V is TRBV4-3 and J is TRBJ2-1; 7 bases map to TRBD2. Per the germline V gene, CDR1 is LGHNA and CDR2 is YSLEER. J gave up 2 bases and V 1 base, and 5 bases lay outside the gene matches. This CDR3 is 16 amino acids long. The CDR3 sequence is CASSQGRAGAYNEQFF. The CDR3 DNA reads TGCGCCAGCAGCCAAGGTCGGGCGGGAGCCTACAATGAGCAGTTCTTC.

The chain links TRBV30 to TRBJ2-3; 12 positions match TRBD2. This CDR3 contains 19 residues. CDR1 and CDR2 (germline): GTSNPN, SVGIG (reference sequence). V lost 2 bases, J lost 6 bases, and 18 bases stayed unmatched. DNA for the CDR3: TGTGCCTGGAGTCCGGGAGGGCTAGCGGGAGGGCCTGTTCGGGATACGCAGTATTTT. Its translation is CAWSPGGLAGGPVRDTQYF. Variable domain in full (rest from reference TRBV30 and TRBJ2-3): SQTIHQWPATLVQPVGSPLSLECTVEGTSNPNLYWYRQAAGRGLQLLFYSVGIGQISSEVPQNLSASRPQDRQFILSSKKLLLSDSGFYLCAWSPGGLAGGPVRDTQYFGPGTRLTVL.

The V gene is TRBV5-1, the J gene TRBJ2-3; 10 nucleotides match TRBD1. V lost 0 bases, J lost 5 bases, and 6 bases stayed unmatched. This CDR3 comprises 16 residues. Germline V gene lookup returns CDR1 SGHRS and CDR2 YFSETQ. The CDR3, as DNA: TGCGCCAGCAGCTTGGGGGGGACAGGGGCCGGAGATACGCAGTATTTT. It is translated as CASSLGGTGAGDTQYF.

V is TRBV6-6 and J is TRBJ2-7; 11 nucleotides agree with TRBD2. The CDR3 covers 16 residues. V lost 7 bases and J lost 6; bases outside the gene matches: 14. Germline V gene sequence: CDR1 MNHNY, CDR2 SVGAGI (reference sequence). The CDR3 here is CASNNLAGGTGGEQYF. The CDR3 region has the DNA TGTGCCAGCAACAATCTAGCGGGAGGAACAGGTGGCGAGCAGTACTTC.

The CDR3 nucleotides read TGTGCCAGCAGCTTAGCTAGCGGGATGCGTTCCTACAATGAGCAGTTCTTC. Translating gives CASSLASGMRSYNEQFF. The rearrangement joins TRBV7-2 to TRBJ2-1; 8 nucleotides align to TRBD2. The germline V gene has CDR1 SGHTA and CDR2 FQGNSA. CDR3 length: 17 amino acids. V was pared by 0 bases and J by 1 base, with 5 bases of the junction left unmatched.

V and J are TRBV28 and TRBJ2-2; no firm D call. Trimming removed 7 bases at V and 5 bases at J, with 8 bases between. Germline V gene data show CDR1 as MDHEN and CDR2 as SYDVKM. The CDR3 sequence is 12 residues long. The CDR3 loop reads CASTRRTGELFF. CDR3 DNA: TGTGCCAGCACCCGTCGGACCGGGGAGCTGTTTTTT.